The clone carrying this T cell receptor (beta chain) has a handful of counts. Under the authors' procedure: Amplifying reference gene primers gave estimates of nucleated cell counts. TCRdb's table, derived via immunoSEQ multiplex PCR, lists solely in-frame clones and lacks some. The V and J calls and the clone size are those of that table, but D and trimming were determined from the DNA. The sample consists of roughly 79,000 clones, roughly 84% of them appearing once. The sample originates from a study of blood T cell repertoires in COVID-19. The overall study: Researchers got acute and convalescent COVID-19 samples from the United States, Italy and Spain. The analysed material was cDNA or gDNA that came from T cells, B-cell-depleted T cells, or PBMCs.

The V gene's germline CDR1 is MGHRA and CDR2 YSYEKL. This CDR3 region has 16 residues. V trimming: 7 bases; J trimming: 2 bases; junction bases outside the gene matches: 7. The gene calls are TRBV4-1 and TRBJ2-5, with 13 positions matching TRBD2. This clonotype was obtained from a man in his fifties with acute or convalescent COVID-19. Material: peripheral blood. Here the CDR3 reads CASTLRTSGSQETQYF. The DNA for the CDR3 is TGCGCCAGCACCCTTAGGACTAGCGGGAGTCAAGAGACCCAGTACTTC.